Listed here are 8 T cell receptor beta chains from one sample, sequenced in a study of T cells in Graves' hyperthyroidism and ophthalmopathy. RNA transcripts provided the source from which TCR beta CDR3 regions were amplified. First-round RT-PCR targeting the TCR CDR3 was performed with the HTBI primer set. A single record per CDR3 protein comes from TCRdb applying MiXCR to the multiplex PCR reads. There are hundreds of thousands of distinct CDR3 sequences in the sample; about 15% occur only once, and around 23% lies in the top ten. Sequenced sample: blood. The origin of the receptors is a woman aged 25-40 years with Graves' hyperthyroidism.

Ten or more counts support this clonotype. This chain links TRBV6-1 with TRBJ1-2; D may be TRBD1 (6 bases). CDR1 MNHNS and CDR2 SASEGT come from the germline V gene. The CDR3 has 14 amino acids. Trimming removed 6 bases from V and 7 bases from J, with 18 bases in between. The CDR3 DNA is TGTGCCAGCAGCCCCGGCGGGGGGCGAGTTGGCTACACCTTC. Translation gives CASSPGGGRVGYTF.

This clonotype has at least ten counts. The rearrangement uses TRBV20-1 and TRBJ2-1; D gene ambiguous. The V gene's germline CDR1 is DFQATT and CDR2 SNEGSKA (reference sequence). Trimming removed 2 bases at V and 6 bases at J, with 2 bases between. The CDR3 consists of 10 residues. CDR3 region: CSARSNEQFF. Here the CDR3 DNA reads TGCAGTGCTAGAAGCAATGAGCAGTTCTTC.

The rearrangement joins TRBV20-1 to TRBJ2-2, with D perhaps TRBD1 (5 bases). This CDR3 has 14 residues. Germline CDR1 reads DFQATT; CDR2 reads SNEGSKA (reference sequence). V shed 6 bases and J shed 5 bases, with 16 bases lying between them. CDR3 DNA sequence: TGCAGTGCCGACCCAAGGGGCAGAACCGGGGAGCTGTTTTTT. It translates to CSADPRGRTGELFF.

In its sample, this clonotype was seen many times. This chain links TRBV3-1 with TRBJ2-1; 9 positions agree with TRBD2. The germline V gene has CDR1 LGHDT and CDR2 YNNKEL (reference sequence). V lost 5 bases and J lost 7; bases outside the gene matches: 12. The CDR3 loop spans 16 amino acids. The CDR3 DNA is TGTGCCAGCAGCTCGTTCCTACTAGCGGGTTGGAATGAGCAGTTCTTC. Amino acids: CASSSFLLAGWNEQFF.

This clonotype came up a few times. The rearrangement links TRBV12-3 or TRBV12-4 to TRBJ1-5; TRBD1 matches at 8 bases. After removal of 7 bases from V and 4 bases from J, the junction contained 9 bases not matched to a gene. This CDR3 is built from 15 residues. CDR3 DNA sequence: TGTGCCAGCAACTCAGGACAGGGTGGGAATCAGCCCCAGCATTTT. This gives the protein CASNSGQGGNQPQHF.

V and J are TRBV15 and TRBJ2-1; tentatively, D is TRBD1 (5 bases). CDR3 length: 15 amino acids. The V gene lost 0 bases and the J gene lost 2 bases, with 8 bases spanning the gap. From germline, CDR1 is LNHNV and CDR2 YYDKDF (reference sequence). The CDR3 nucleotides read TGTGCCACCAGCAGAGATCCCAGGGCCTACAATGAGCAGTTCTTC. Translating it yields CATSRDPRAYNEQFF. The whole variable domain, remainder taken from reference TRBV15 and TRBJ2-1, is DAMVIQNPRYQVTQFGKPVTLSCSQTLNHNVMYWYQQKSSQAPKLLFHYYDKDFNNEADTPDNFQSRRPNTSFCFLDIRSPGLGDTAMYLCATSRDPRAYNEQFFGPGTRLTVL.

Note on this clonotype: This may be a read error, as it is one base from a much larger clone. The chain carries TRBV6-1 and TRBJ2-7; TRBD1 matches 9 bases. The DNA end lines up better with TRBJ2-1; the J call may be wrong. The CDR3 totals 13 residues. CDR1 and CDR2 from the germline V gene are MNHNS and SASEGT. The CDR3 nucleotides are TGTGCCAGCAAGGGACAGGGCTCCTACGAGCAGTTCTTC. Protein: CASKGQGSYEQFF.

This clonotype appeared many times. The rearrangement links TRBV20-1 to TRBJ2-1; tentatively, D is TRBD1 or TRBD2 (6 bases each). V dropped 0 bases and J dropped 0 bases, with 24 bases sitting between them. Germline lookup yields CDR1 DFQATT and CDR2 SNEGSKA (reference sequence). The CDR3 length is 20 residues. CDR3 residues: CSARDRVGAGVGGSYNEQFF. CDR3 bases: TGCAGTGCTAGAGATCGAGTCGGGGCAGGGGTCGGGGGCTCCTACAATGAGCAGTTCTTC.